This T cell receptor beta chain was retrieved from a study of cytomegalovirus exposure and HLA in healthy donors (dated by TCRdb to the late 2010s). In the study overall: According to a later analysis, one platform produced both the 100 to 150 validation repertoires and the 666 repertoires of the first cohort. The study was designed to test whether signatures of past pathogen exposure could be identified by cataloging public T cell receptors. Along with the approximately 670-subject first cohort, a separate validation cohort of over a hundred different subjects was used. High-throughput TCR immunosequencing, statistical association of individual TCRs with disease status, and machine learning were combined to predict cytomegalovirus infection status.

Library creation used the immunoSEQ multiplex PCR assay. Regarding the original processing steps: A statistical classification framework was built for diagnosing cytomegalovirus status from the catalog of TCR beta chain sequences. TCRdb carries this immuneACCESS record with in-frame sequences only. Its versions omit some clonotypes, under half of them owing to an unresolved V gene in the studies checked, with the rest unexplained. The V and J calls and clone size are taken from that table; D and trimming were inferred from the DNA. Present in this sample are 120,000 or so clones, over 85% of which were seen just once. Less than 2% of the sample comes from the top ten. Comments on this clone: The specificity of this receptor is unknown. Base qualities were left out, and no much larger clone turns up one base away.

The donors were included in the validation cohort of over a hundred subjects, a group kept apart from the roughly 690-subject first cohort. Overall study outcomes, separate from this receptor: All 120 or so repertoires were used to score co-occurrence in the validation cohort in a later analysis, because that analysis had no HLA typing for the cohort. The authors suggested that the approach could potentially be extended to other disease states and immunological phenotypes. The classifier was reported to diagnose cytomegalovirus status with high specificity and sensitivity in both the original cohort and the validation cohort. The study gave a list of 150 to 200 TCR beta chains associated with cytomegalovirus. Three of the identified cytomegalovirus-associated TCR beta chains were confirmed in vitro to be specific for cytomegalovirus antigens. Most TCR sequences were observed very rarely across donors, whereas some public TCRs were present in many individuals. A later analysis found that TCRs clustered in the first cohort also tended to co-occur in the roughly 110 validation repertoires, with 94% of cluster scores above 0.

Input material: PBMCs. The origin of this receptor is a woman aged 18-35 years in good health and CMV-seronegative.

Here is the DNA: TGTGCCAGCAGCTTGGTAGGACAGGGGGCGAACTATGGCTACACCTTC. Translated, this gives CASSLVGQGANYGYTF. The chain was built from TRBV5-8 and TRBJ1-2, with TRBD1 identical over 11 junction bases. V is cut back by 0 bases and J by 2 bases, with 3 bases in the junction unmatched. The CDR3 contains 16 residues, cysteine and phenylalanine counted. Only the CDR3 portion is preserved as DNA: 48 bases, with reading frame beginning at the first base. As encoded in the germline V gene, CDR1 is SGHTS while CDR2 is YDEGEE. With all but the CDR3 taken from the reference TRBV5-8 and TRBJ1-2 genes, the full variable domain is: EAGVTQSPTHLIKTRGQQATLRCSPISGHTSVYWYQQALGLGLQFLLWYDEGEERNRGNFPPRFSGRQFPNYSSELNVNALELEDSALYLCASSLVGQGANYGYTFGSGTRLTVV.